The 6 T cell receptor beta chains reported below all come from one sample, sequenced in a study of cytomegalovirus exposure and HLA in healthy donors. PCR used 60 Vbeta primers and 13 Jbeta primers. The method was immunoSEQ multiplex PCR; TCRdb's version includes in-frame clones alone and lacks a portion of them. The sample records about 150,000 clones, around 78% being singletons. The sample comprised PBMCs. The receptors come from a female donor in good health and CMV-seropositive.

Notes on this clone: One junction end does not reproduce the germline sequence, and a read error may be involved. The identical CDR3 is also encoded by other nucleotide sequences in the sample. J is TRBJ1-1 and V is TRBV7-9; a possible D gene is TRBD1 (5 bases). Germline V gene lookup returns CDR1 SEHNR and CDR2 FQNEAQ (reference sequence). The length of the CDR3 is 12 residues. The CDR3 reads CSSSSGDTEAFF. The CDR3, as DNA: TGTTCCAGCAGCTCGGGGGACACTGAAGCTTTCTTT. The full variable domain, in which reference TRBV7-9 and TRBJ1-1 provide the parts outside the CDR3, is DTGVSQNPRHKITKRGQNVTFRCDPISEHNRLYWYRQTLGQGPEFLTYFQNEAQLEKSRLLSDRFSAERPKGSFSTLEIQRTEQGDSAMYLCSSSSGDTEAFFGQGTRLTVV.

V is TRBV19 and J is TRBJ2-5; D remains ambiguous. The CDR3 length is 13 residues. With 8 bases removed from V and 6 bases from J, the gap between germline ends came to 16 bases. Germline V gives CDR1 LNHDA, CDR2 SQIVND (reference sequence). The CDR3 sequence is CASGPQVPQTQYF. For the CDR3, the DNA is TGTGCCAGTGGCCCCCAAGTTCCCCAGACCCAGTACTTC. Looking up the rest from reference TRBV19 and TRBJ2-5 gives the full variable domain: DGGITQSPKYLFRKEGQNVTLSCEQNLNHDAMYWYRQDPGQGLRLIYYSQIVNDFQKGDIAEGYSVSREKKESFPLTVTSAQKNPTAFYLCASGPQVPQTQYFGPGTRLLVL.

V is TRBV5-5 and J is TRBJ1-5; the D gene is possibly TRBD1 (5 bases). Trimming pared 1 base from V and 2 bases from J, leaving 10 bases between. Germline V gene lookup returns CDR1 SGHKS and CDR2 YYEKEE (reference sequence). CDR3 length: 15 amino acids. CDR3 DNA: TGTGCCAGCAGCTTGTATGGGGGGGGCAATCAGCCCCAGCATTTT. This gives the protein CASSLYGGGNQPQHF. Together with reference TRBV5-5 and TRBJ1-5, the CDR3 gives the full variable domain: DAGVTQSPTHLIKTRGQQVTLRCSPISGHKSVSWYQQVLGQGPQFIFQYYEKEERGRGNFPDRFSARQFPNYSSELNVNALLLGDSALYLCASSLYGGGNQPQHFGDGTRLSIL.

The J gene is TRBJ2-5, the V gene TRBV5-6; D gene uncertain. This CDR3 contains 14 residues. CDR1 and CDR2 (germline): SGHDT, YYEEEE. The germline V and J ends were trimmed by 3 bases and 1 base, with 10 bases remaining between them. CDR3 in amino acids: CASSSPRGQETQYF. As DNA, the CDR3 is TGTGCCAGCAGCTCCCCCAGAGGCCAAGAGACCCAGTACTTC.

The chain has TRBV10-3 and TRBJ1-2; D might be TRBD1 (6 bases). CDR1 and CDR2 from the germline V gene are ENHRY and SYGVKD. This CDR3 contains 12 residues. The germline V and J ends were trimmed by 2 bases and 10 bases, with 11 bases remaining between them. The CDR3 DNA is TGTGCCATCAGTGAGGGGGGGGGCAACTACACCTTC. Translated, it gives CAISEGGGNYTF.

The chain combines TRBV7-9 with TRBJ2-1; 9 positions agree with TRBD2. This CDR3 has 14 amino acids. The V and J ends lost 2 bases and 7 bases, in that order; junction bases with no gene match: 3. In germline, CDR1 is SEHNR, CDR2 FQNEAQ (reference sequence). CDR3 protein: CASSLPTSGNEQFF. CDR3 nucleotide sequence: TGTGCCAGCAGCTTACCAACTAGCGGGAATGAGCAGTTCTTC.